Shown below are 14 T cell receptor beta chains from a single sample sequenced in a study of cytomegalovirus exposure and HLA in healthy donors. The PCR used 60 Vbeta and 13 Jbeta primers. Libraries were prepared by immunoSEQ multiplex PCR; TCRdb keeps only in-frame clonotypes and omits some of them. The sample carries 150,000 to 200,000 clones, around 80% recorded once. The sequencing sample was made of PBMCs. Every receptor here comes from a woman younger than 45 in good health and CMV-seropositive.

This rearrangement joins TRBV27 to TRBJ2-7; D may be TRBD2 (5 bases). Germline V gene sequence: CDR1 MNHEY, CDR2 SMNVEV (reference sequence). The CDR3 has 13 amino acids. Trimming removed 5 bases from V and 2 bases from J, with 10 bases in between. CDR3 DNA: TGTGCCAGCAGTAACCTCGGGGCCTACGAGCAGTACTTC. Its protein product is CASSNLGAYEQYF.

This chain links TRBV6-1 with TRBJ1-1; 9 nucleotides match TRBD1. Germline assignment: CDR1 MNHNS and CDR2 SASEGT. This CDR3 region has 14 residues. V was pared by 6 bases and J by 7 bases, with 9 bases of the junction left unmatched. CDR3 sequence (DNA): TGTGCCAGCAGCGAAAACGACAGGGGGATTGAAGCTTTCTTT. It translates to CASSENDRGIEAFF.

The CDR3 loop reads CASSTPPGGPSYNEQFF. The CDR3 bases are TGTGCCAGCAGCACACCACCAGGGGGGCCCTCTTACAATGAGCAGTTCTTC. The genes are TRBV5-4 and TRBJ2-1; maybe TRBD1 (7 bases). This CDR3 is built from 17 residues. Germline loops: CDR1 SGHNT, CDR2 YYREEE (reference sequence). The V end lost 4 bases, the J end lost 4 bases, and 21 bases lay between the germline ends.

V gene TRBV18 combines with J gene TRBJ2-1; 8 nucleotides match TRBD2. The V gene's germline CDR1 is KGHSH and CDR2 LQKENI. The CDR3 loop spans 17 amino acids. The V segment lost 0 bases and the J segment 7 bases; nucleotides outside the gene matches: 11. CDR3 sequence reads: CASSPPFAGGTLNEQFF. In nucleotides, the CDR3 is TGTGCCAGCTCACCACCGTTTGCGGGAGGTACTCTAAATGAGCAGTTCTTC.

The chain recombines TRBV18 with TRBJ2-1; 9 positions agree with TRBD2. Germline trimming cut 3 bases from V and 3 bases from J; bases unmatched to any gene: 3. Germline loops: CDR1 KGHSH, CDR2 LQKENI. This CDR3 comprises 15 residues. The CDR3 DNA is TGTGCCAGCTCACCCTCTAGCGGGGTCTACAATGAGCAGTTCTTC. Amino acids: CASSPSSGVYNEQFF.

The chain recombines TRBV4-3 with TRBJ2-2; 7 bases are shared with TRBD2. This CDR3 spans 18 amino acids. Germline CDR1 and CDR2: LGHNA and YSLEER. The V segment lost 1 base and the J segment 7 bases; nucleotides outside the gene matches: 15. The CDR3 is CASSQGPSRVGGFGELFF. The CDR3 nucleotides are TGCGCCAGCAGCCAAGGTCCGTCTCGGGTGGGAGGGTTCGGGGAGCTGTTTTTT.

CDR3 in amino acids: CASSEIRGNQPQHF. The CDR3 nucleotides read TGTGCCAGCAGTGAAATCAGGGGCAATCAGCCCCAGCATTTT. This sequence joins TRBV2 and TRBJ1-5; D might be TRBD1 (5 bases). Germline CDR1 is SNHLY and CDR2 is FYNNEI. This CDR3 comprises 14 residues. V was shortened by 2 bases and J by 2 bases, with 7 bases between the two germline ends.

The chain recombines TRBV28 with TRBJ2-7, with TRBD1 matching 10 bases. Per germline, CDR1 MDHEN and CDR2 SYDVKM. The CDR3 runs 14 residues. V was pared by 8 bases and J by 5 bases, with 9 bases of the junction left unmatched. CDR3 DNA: TGTGCCAGCTCCAGGACAGGGGGTTTCCACGAGCAGTACTTC. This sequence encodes CASSRTGGFHEQYF.

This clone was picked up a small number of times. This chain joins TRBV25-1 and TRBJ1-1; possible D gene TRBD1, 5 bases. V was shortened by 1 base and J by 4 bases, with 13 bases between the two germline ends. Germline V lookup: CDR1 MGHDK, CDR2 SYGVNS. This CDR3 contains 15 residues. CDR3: CASSESGGGITEAFF. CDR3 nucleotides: TGTGCCAGCAGTGAATCGGGGGGAGGCATCACTGAAGCTTTCTTT. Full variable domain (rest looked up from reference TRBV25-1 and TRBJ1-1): EADIYQTPRYLVIGTGKKITLECSQTMGHDKMYWYQQDPGMELHLIHYSYGVNSTEKGDLSSESTVSRIRTEHFPLTLESARPSHTSQYLCASSESGGGITEAFFGQGTRLTVV.

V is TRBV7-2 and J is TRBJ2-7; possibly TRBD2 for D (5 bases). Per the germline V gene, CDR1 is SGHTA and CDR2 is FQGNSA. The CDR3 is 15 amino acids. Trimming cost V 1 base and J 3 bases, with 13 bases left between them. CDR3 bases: TGTGCCAGCAGCTTAGACCCTAGCTCTGTCTACGAGCAGTACTTC. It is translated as CASSLDPSSVYEQYF.

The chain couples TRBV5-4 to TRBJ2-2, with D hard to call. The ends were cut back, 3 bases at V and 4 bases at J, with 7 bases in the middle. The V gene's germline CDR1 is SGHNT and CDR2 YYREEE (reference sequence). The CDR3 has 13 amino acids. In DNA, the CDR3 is TGTGCCAGCAGCTCGGTTCTCACCGGGGAGCTGTTTTTT. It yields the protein CASSSVLTGELFF.

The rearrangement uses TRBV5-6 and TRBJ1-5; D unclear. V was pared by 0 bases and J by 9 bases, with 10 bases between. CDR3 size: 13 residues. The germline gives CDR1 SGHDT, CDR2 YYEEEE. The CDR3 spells CASSLAGLGPQHF. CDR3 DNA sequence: TGTGCCAGCAGCTTGGCTGGGCTTGGGCCCCAGCATTTT.

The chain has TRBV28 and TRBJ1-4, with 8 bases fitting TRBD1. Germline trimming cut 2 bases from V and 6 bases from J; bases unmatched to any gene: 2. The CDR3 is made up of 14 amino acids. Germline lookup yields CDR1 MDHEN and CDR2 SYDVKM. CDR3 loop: CASSLDRGDEKLFF. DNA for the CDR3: TGTGCCAGCAGTTTAGACAGGGGAGATGAAAAACTGTTTTTT.

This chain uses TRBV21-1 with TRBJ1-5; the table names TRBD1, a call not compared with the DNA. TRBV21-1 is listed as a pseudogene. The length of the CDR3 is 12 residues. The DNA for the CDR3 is TGTGCCGGGGACAGATGTCAATGTCCCCAGCATTTT. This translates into CAGDRCQCPQHF.